This T cell receptor beta chain appears in the sequencing data of a study of CD8 T cells in ankylosing spondylitis. The CDR3 extends over 11 amino acids. Trimming took off 5 bases at V and 11 bases at J, with 12 bases between the two ends. Overall study findings and caveats: Researchers report that disease-linked clones proved CD8+ and relatively rare in peripheral blood. The clones that were linked to disease were reported to be significantly enriched in matched synovial fluid samples from ankylosing spondylitis patients. Ankylosing spondylitis blood appeared to carry a characteristic TCR beta motif of roughly eight highly homologous variants. A subset of motif variants has previously been described in the synovial fluid and blood of reactive arthritis.

Researchers built TCR beta libraries using quantitative 5'-RACE with molecular barcodes. TCRdb fed the 5' RACE reads into MiXCR, producing one record per CDR3 protein. The sample shows a few hundred thousand distinct CDR3 sequences, under 25% of them seen only once. Comments on this clonotype: Its cognate antigen is unknown.

The sequence was collected from a male donor with ankylosing spondylitis. The sequenced sample consisted of blood, either unsorted or a sorted T cell fraction (not recorded which). The rearrangement uses TRBV12-3 or TRBV12-4 and TRBJ1-1; D call uncertain. This CDR3 is CASSQESLAFF. The CDR3 region has the DNA TGTGCCAGCAGTCAAGAATCGTTGGCTTTCTTT.